Here is one TCR beta chain with its context. The sample belongs to a study of T cell repertoires in cytomegalovirus infection. This CDR3 has 17 amino acids. Germline CDR1 SGDLS, CDR2 YYNGEE. Trimming at V came to 3 bases and at J to 0 bases, leaving 6 bases not matched to a gene. MiXCR, applied by TCRdb to the reads, yields one record per CDR3 protein. The data contain about 460,000 distinct CDR3 sequences, roughly 12% of them singletons. The specimen sequenced was PBMCs. The sequence came from a human donor in good health (CMV status not recorded). Some clones in this sample may be carry-over from other donors' samples. The chain carries TRBV9 and TRBJ1-6; TRBD1 agrees at 7 bases. CDR3 sequence: CASSADRASSYNSPLHF. DNA of the CDR3: TGTGCCAGCAGCGCCGACAGGGCTAGCTCCTATAATTCACCCCTCCACTTT.